This TCR beta chain was retrieved from a study of T cell responses to AZD1222 COVID-19 vaccine. Between the trimmed V and J ends, which lost 10 bases and 2 bases, there was a span of 12 bases. The CDR3 totals 12 residues. From germline, CDR1 is LNHDA and CDR2 SQIVND (reference sequence). The repertoire was sequenced with immunoSEQ multiplex PCR; TCRdb's copy has only in-frame clones and lacks some. The sample yields 160,000 or so clones, about 90% seen once. This sequence originates from an adult in good health. The V and J genes are TRBV19 and TRBJ2-7; a possible D gene is TRBD2 (6 bases). Sample: peripheral blood, taken on day 0 of MenACWY control vaccination. CDR3 region: CATRRGPYEQYF. In DNA, the CDR3 is TGTGCCACCCGGAGGGGACCCTACGAGCAGTACTTC.